Listed here is a single TCR beta chain. What it binds is not known. This sample was included in a study of blood T cells in healthy people across ages. A sample-barcoded 5' primer and a J-beta primer mix were used in a second PCR of roughly 7 to 11 cycles. Via MiXCR, TCRdb re-called the 5' RACE reads, giving one row per CDR3 protein. The table includes hundreds of thousands of distinct CDR3 sequences, more than 40% detected once. General study findings and limits: It was held that diversity estimates obtained from one million T cells represented underestimates. A strong correlation was found between TCR beta diversity and the percentage of naive T cells.

The CDR3 contains 16 residues. The germline CDR1 and CDR2 sequences are MNHEY and SVGAGI. Trimming at V came to 5 bases and at J to 3 bases, leaving 10 bases not matched to a gene. The TCR sequence derives from a woman in her fifties or sixties in good health. Sequences were obtained from blood. The chain joins TRBV6-5 to TRBJ2-3, with TRBD2 matching over 8 bases. CDR3 coding DNA: TGTGCCAGCAGTACCGCCGGGAGGGCCGAGACAGATACGCAGTATTTT. This translates into CASSTAGRAETDTQYF.